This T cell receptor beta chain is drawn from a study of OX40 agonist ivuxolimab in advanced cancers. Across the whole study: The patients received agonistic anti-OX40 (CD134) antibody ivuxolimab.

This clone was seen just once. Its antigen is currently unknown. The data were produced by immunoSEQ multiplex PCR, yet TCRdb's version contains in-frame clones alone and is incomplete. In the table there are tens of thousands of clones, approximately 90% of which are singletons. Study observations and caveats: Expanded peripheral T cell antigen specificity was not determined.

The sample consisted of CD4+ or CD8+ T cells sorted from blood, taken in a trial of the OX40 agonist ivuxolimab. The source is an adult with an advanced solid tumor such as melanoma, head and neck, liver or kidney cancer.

The CDR3 here is CASSQDLGGWDEQFF. The CDR3 region has the DNA TGCGCCAGCAGCCAAGATTTGGGGGGGTGGGATGAGCAGTTCTTC. The rearrangement uses TRBV4-3 and TRBJ2-1; TRBD2 matches at 7 bases. The CDR3 runs to 15 residues. Germline CDR1 reads LGHNA; CDR2 reads YSLEER. V was clipped by 0 bases and J by 8 bases; unmatched bases: 7.